The 29 T cell receptor beta chains below were found in one sample sequenced in a study of T cells expressing NK-cell markers. TCRdb reprocessed the 5' RACE reads; each CDR3 protein has one entry and no DNA is given. Its table records hundreds of thousands of distinct CDR3 sequences. Sequenced input: blood T cells: a sorted CD56 or NKG2C T cell subset, CD4+ or CD8+ T cells, or bulk PBMC T cells (not recorded which). These receptors originate from a man aged 18 to 69 in good health.

This sequence joins TRBV10-3 and TRBJ2-3. Germline V gene lookup returns CDR1 ENHRY and CDR2 SYGVKD. The CDR3 contains 14 residues. This chain's CDR3 is CATTDNPSTDTQYF.

The rearrangement joins TRBV10-3 to TRBJ2-7; TCRdb names TRBD2, which stays unverified in the absence of DNA. Per the germline V gene, CDR1 is ENHRY and CDR2 is SYGVKD. This CDR3 has 15 amino acids. The CDR3 region is CAISAGSGGPYEQYF.

The chain links TRBV14 to TRBJ2-5; the TCRdb D gene call, TRBD1, has no DNA to confirm it. This CDR3 is built from 16 residues. Germline loops: CDR1 SGHDN, CDR2 FVKESK. The CDR3 sequence is CASSQLGLGLQETQYF.

V is TRBV7-8 and J is TRBJ2-7; the TRBD2 assignment by TCRdb is unverifiable without DNA. CDR3 length equals 15 residues. Germline assignment: CDR1 SGHVS and CDR2 FQNEAQ. The CDR3 reads CASSFRLAGAYEQYF.

V usage is TRBV4-2 and J usage is TRBJ1-4; checking the TCRdb D call of TRBD1 is not possible without DNA. CDR1 LGHNA and CDR2 YNFKEQ come from the germline V gene. The CDR3 loop spans 16 amino acids. This chain's CDR3 is CASSRMGQPTNEKLFF.

J is TRBJ1-5 and V is TRBV7-8; the TCRdb D gene call, TRBD1, has no DNA to confirm it. CDR1 and CDR2 (germline): SGHVS, FQNEAQ. This CDR3 region has 15 residues. CDR3 amino acids: CASSSRDRSYQPQHF.

The V and J genes are TRBV29-1 and TRBJ2-3; TCRdb returns TRBD2, unconfirmable since there is no DNA. This CDR3 has 13 residues. CDR1 is SQVTM and CDR2 is ANQGSEA in the germline V gene. Here the CDR3 reads CSVEVSAVQTQYF.

The rearrangement links TRBV27 to TRBJ2-7; TCRdb indicates TRBD1, and absent DNA this call remains unverified. CDR3 length: 15 amino acids. The germline gives CDR1 MNHEY, CDR2 SMNVEV (reference sequence). The CDR3 region is CASSPGQGITYEQYF.

V gene TRBV12-3 or TRBV12-4 combines with J gene TRBJ2-7; TCRdb reports TRBD2, a call that lacks DNA to check it against. The CDR3 has 14 amino acids. The CDR3: CASSPEGLAGMQYF.

This chain joins TRBV12-3 or TRBV12-4 and TRBJ2-7; the D call of TRBD1 rests on TCRdb alone, since no DNA is present to check it. CDR3 size: 15 residues. CDR3 protein: CASSLAGDIDYEQYF.

V is TRBV2 and J is TRBJ2-5; the TRBD1 assignment by TCRdb is unverifiable without DNA. This CDR3 contains 13 residues. Germline V gene sequence: CDR1 SNHLY, CDR2 FYNNEI. This chain's CDR3 is CASMGVIKETQYF.

The chain carries TRBV27 and TRBJ2-3. CDR1 is MNHEY and CDR2 is SMNVEV in the germline V gene (reference sequence). The CDR3 is made up of 14 amino acids. The CDR3 loop reads CASNLTPTTDTQYF.

V gene TRBV5-8 combines with J gene TRBJ2-1; as DNA is missing, the TRBD1 call by TCRdb cannot be tested. Germline V gene lookup returns CDR1 SGHTS and CDR2 YDEGEE. CDR3 length: 14 residues. CDR3 loop: CASSSGQEVDEQFF. Combining the CDR3 with reference TRBV5-8 and TRBJ2-1 gives the whole variable domain EAGVTQSPTHLIKTRGQQATLRCSPISGHTSVYWYQQALGLGLQFLLWYDEGEERNRGNFPPRFSGRQFPNYSSELNVNALELEDSALYLCASSSGQEVDEQFFGPGTRLTVL.

The V and J genes are TRBV18 and TRBJ2-5; TCRdb indicates TRBD2, and absent DNA this call remains unverified. From germline, CDR1 is KGHSH and CDR2 LQKENI. CDR3 length equals 18 residues. This chain's CDR3 is CASSPPGLAGGKQETQYF.

The chain joins TRBV28 to TRBJ2-2. Germline V lookup: CDR1 MDHEN, CDR2 SYDVKM. This CDR3 is 13 amino acids long. CDR3 in amino acids: CASKPALTGELFF.

This chain links TRBV18 with TRBJ2-7; as DNA is missing, the TRBD1 call by TCRdb cannot be tested. The length of the CDR3 is 15 residues. CDR1 and CDR2 from the germline V gene are KGHSH and LQKENI. CDR3 residues: CASSPMDSHSYEQYF.

This chain connects TRBV6-6 to TRBJ1-6. CDR3 size: 13 residues. Germline values: CDR1 MNHNY, CDR2 SVGAGI (reference sequence). The CDR3 loop is CASSHVESSPLHF.

The rearrangement joins TRBV20-1 to TRBJ1-1; TCRdb gives TRBD1 as the D gene, but with no DNA this cannot be confirmed. Germline CDR1 DFQATT, CDR2 SNEGSKA (reference sequence). The CDR3 covers 12 residues. CDR3 sequence reads: CSAREDPGSAFF.

J is TRBJ2-3 and V is TRBV5-5; TCRdb names TRBD2, which stays unverified in the absence of DNA. In germline, CDR1 is SGHKS, CDR2 YYEKEE (reference sequence). This CDR3 spans 17 amino acids. The CDR3 reads CASSRTSGDPSTDTQYF. Filled out from reference TRBV5-5 and TRBJ2-3, the complete variable domain reads DAGVTQSPTHLIKTRGQQVTLRCSPISGHKSVSWYQQVLGQGPQFIFQYYEKEERGRGNFPDRFSARQFPNYSSELNVNALLLGDSALYLCASSRTSGDPSTDTQYFGPGTRLTVL.

The CDR3 region is CASSQLAGGRSSYNEQFF. The rearrangement links TRBV3-1 to TRBJ2-1; TCRdb lists TRBD2, though no DNA is available to test this call. Germline V gene data show CDR1 as LGHDT and CDR2 as YNNKEL (reference sequence). The CDR3 contains 18 residues.

CDR3 loop: CASSHTFRGENEQYF. This chain joins TRBV7-2 and TRBJ2-7; TCRdb indicates TRBD1, and absent DNA this call remains unverified. The CDR3 consists of 15 residues. Germline CDR1 is SGHTA and CDR2 is FQGNSA.

The J gene is TRBJ1-2, the V gene TRBV20-1; TCRdb outputs TRBD1, but without DNA this stays unchecked. The germline V gene encodes CDR1 DFQATT and CDR2 SNEGSKA (reference sequence). The CDR3 has 15 amino acids. The CDR3 reads CSARDRQDSLYGYTF.

This chain joins TRBV6-1 and TRBJ2-4; the D call of TRBD1 rests on TCRdb alone, since no DNA is present to check it. Germline V gene sequence: CDR1 MNHNS, CDR2 SASEGT. This CDR3 is built from 16 residues. The CDR3 protein is CASSDPRGAAKNIQYF.

The rearrangement joins TRBV19 to TRBJ2-1. This CDR3 region has 14 residues. Germline loops: CDR1 LNHDA, CDR2 SQIVND (reference sequence). CDR3 amino acids: CASSIGWAGNEQFF.

The chain has TRBV14 and TRBJ1-6; checking the TCRdb D call of TRBD1 is not possible without DNA. Germline CDR1 reads SGHDN; CDR2 reads FVKESK. The CDR3 runs 15 residues. The CDR3: CASSQFPRNNSPLHF.

The rearrangement links TRBV28 to TRBJ1-2; no DNA is available, so the TRBD1 call from TCRdb remains unchecked. Germline lookup yields CDR1 MDHEN and CDR2 SYDVKM. The CDR3 is 14 amino acids. CDR3 amino acids: CASSSVQGVFGYTF.

This sequence joins TRBV28 and TRBJ1-1. The CDR3 covers 16 residues. CDR1 MDHEN and CDR2 SYDVKM come from the germline V gene. The CDR3 loop is CASSPLARATNTEAFF. The full variable domain, its missing parts supplied by reference TRBV28 and TRBJ1-1, is DVKVTQSSRYLVKRTGEKVFLECVQDMDHENMFWYRQDPGLGLRLIYFSYDVKMKEKGDIPEGYSVSREKKERFSLILESASTNQTSMYLCASSPLARATNTEAFFGQGTRLTVV.

The chain combines TRBV20-1 with TRBJ1-5; as DNA is missing, the TRBD1 call by TCRdb cannot be tested. The germline gives CDR1 DFQATT, CDR2 SNEGSKA (reference sequence). This CDR3 contains 15 residues. CDR3 in amino acids: CSARQGGSSNQPQHF.

The CDR3 spells CASSQGGTRVYNEQFF. The chain carries TRBV14 and TRBJ2-1; the TCRdb D gene call, TRBD2, has no DNA to confirm it. Germline V gives CDR1 SGHDN, CDR2 FVKESK. This CDR3 has 16 residues.